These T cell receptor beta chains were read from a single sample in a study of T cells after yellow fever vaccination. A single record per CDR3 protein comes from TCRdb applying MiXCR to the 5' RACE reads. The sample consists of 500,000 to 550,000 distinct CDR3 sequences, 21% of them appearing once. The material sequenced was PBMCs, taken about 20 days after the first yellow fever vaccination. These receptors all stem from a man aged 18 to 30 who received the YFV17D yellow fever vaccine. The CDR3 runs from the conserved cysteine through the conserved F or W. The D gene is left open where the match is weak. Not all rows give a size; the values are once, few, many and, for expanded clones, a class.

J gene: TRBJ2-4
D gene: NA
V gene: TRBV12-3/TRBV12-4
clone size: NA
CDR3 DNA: TGTGCCAGCAGTTTGAACTCAGGATTAGCCAAAAACATTCAGTACTTC
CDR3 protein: CASSLNSGLAKNIQYF

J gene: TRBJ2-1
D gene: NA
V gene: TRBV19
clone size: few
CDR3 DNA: TGTGCCAGTAGTATGCAGGCATACAATGAGCAGTTCTTC
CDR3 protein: CASSMQAYNEQFF

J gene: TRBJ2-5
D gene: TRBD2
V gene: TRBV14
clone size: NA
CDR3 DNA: TGTGCCAGCAGACATAGCGGGGCCGCCGAGACCCAGTACTTC
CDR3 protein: CASRHSGAAETQYF

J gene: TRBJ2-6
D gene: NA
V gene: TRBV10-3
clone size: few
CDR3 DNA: TGTGCCATCGGACAACCTGGGGCCAACGTCCTGACTTTC
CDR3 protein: CAIGQPGANVLTF

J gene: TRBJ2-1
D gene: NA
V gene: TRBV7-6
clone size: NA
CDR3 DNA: TGTGCCAGCAGCCCCCGACAGGTTCATAATGAGCAGTTCTTC
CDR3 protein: CASSPRQVHNEQFF

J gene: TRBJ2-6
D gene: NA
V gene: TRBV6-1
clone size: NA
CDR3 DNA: TGTGCCAGCAGCCCTTCCCCCGGATTCTCTGGGGCCAACGTCCTGACTTTC
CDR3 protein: CASSPSPGFSGANVLTF

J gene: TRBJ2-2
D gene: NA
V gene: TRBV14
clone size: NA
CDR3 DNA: TGTGCCAGCAGCCAACATTGGAACACCGGGGAGCTGTTTTTT
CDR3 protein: CASSQHWNTGELFF

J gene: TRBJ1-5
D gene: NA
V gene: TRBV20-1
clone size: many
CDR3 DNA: TGCAGTGCTATTGGGGCGAGCAATCAGCCCCAGCATTTT
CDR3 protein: CSAIGASNQPQHF

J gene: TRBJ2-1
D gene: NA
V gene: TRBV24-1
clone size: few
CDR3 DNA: TGTGCCACCAGCCGGGCCTGGGACTCAAACTACAATGAGCAGTTCTTC
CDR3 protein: CATSRAWDSNYNEQFF

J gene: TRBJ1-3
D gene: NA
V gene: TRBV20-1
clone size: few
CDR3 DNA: TGCAGTGCTCTGGGTTCATCTGGAAACACCATATATTTT
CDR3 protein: CSALGSSGNTIYF

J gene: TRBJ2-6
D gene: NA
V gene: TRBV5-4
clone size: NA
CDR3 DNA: TGTGCCAGCAGCAAACCGGGACATAGTCGCGGGGCCAACGTCCTGACTTTC
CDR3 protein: CASSKPGHSRGANVLTF

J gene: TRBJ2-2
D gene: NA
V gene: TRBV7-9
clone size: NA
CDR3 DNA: TGTGCCAGCAGCTTAGCCGCCTCGAACACCGGGGAGCTGTTTTTT
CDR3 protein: CASSLAASNTGELFF

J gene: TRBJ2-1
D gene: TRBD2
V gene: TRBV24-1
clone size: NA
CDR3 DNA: TGTGCCACCAGTGATTACACGGGGGGGAATGAGCAGTTCTTC
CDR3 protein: CATSDYTGGNEQFF

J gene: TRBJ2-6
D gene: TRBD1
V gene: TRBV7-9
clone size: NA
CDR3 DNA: TGTGCCAGCAGCCCGGACAGGGGCCCTGGGGCCAACGTCCTGACTTTC
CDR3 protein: CASSPDRGPGANVLTF

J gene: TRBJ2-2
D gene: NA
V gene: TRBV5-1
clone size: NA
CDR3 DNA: TGCGCCAGCAGCTTGGTATCGGTTGCTAACACCGGGGAGCTGTTTTTT
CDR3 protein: CASSLVSVANTGELFF

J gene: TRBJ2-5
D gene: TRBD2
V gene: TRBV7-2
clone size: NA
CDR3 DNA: TGTGCCAGCAGCTTATCCCTTGGGACTAGATGGGAGACCCAGTACTTC
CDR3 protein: CASSLSLGTRWETQYF

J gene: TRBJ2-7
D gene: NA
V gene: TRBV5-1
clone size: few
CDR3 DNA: TGCGCCAGCAGGCCCTTCGCACCGTCCTACGAGCAGTACTTC
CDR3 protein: CASRPFAPSYEQYF

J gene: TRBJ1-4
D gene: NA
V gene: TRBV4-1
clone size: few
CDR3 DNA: TGCGCCAGCAGCCAAGATCAGGGCGTAAATGAAAAACTGTTTTTT
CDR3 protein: CASSQDQGVNEKLFF

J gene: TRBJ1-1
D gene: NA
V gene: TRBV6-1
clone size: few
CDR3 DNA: TGTGCCAGCAGTAAAAACTACCCGGGAATATACACTGAAGCTTTCTTT
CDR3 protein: CASSKNYPGIYTEAFF

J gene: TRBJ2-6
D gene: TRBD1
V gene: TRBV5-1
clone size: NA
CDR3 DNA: TGCGCCAGCAGCCTGACAGGGCACTCTGGGGCCAACGTCCTGACTTTC
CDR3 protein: CASSLTGHSGANVLTF

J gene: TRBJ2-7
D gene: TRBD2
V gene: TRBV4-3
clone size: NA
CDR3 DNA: TGCGCCAGCAGCCACAACCTAGCGGGGGGGACCTACGAGCAGTACTTC
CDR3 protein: CASSHNLAGGTYEQYF

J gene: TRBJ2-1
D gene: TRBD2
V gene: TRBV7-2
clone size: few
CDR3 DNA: TGTGCCAGCAGCTTAGGAACGGGGGGAGCTCGAGGACAGTTCTTC
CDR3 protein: CASSLGTGGARGQFF

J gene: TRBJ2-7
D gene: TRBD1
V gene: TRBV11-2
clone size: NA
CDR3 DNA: TGTGCCAGCAGCTTATGGGGGACAGGGGCCGAGCAGTACTTC
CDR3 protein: CASSLWGTGAEQYF

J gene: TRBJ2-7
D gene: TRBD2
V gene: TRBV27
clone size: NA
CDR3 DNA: TGTGCCAGCAGTTCGAGCGGGGGGCACTACGAGCAGTACTTC
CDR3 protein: CASSSSGGHYEQYF

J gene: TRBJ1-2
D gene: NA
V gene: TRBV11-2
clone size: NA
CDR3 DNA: TGTGCCAGCAGCTACGCCCCTAACACTGTGGCGGCAGCCTATGGCTACACCTTC
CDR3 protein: CASSYAPNTVAAAYGYTF

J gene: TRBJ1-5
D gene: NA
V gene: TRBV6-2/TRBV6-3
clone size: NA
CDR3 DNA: TGTGCCAGCAGGGGACGGACGCTCAATCAGCCCCAGCATTTT
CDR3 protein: CASRGRTLNQPQHF

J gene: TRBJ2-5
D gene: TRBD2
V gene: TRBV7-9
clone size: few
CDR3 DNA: TGTGCCAGCAGGCAGACCGGGACTACGCAAGAGACCCAGTACTTC
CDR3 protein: CASRQTGTTQETQYF

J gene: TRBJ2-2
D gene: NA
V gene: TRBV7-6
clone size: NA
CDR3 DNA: TGTGCCATCTCCCCTGGGGACACCGGGGAGCTGTTTTTT
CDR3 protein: CAISPGDTGELFF

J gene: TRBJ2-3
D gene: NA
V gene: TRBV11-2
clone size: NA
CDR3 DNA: TGTGCCAGCAGCTTAGAATGGGCAGGGCAGGAAGATACGCAGTATTTT
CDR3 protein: CASSLEWAGQEDTQYF

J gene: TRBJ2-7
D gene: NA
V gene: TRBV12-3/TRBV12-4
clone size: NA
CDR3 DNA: TGTGCCAGCAGTTTAGGGCGGCAGCGCTACGAGCAGTACTTC
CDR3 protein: CASSLGRQRYEQYF

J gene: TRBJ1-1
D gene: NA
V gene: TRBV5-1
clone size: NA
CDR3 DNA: TGCGCCAGCACCCCGATTCCTGGGTCAGAAGCTTTCTTT
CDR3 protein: CASTPIPGSEAFF

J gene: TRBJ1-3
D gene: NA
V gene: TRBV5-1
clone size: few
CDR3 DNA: TGCGCCAGCAGCCCGGATAACTATGGAAACACCATATATTTT
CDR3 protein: CASSPDNYGNTIYF

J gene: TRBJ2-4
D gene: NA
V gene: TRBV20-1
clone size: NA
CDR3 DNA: TGCAGTGCTAGTGGCCCTTTAGCCAAAAACATTCAGTACTTC
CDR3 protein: CSASGPLAKNIQYF

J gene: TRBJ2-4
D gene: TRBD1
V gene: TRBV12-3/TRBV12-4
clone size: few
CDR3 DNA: TGTGCCAGCAGTTTCGGACAGGGGGACATTCAGTACTTC
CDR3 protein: CASSFGQGDIQYF

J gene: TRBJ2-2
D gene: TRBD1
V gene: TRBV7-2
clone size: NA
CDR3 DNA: TGTGCCAGCAGCTCGGGACAGATAGTGACCGGGGAGCTGTTTTTT
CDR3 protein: CASSSGQIVTGELFF